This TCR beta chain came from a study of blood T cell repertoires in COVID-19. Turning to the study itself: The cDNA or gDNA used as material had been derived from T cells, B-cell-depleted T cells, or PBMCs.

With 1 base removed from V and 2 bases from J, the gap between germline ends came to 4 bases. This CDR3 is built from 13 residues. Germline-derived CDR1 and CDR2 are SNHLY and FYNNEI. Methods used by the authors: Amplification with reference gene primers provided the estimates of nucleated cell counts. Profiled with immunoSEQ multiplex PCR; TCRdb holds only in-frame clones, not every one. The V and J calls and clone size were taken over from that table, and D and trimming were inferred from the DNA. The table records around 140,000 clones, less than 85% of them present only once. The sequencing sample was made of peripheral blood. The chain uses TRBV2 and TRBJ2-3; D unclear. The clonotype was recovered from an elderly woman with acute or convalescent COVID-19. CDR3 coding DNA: TGTGCCAGCAGTGAAGGTAACACAGATACGCAGTATTTT. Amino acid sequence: CASSEGNTDTQYF.